The 20 T cell receptor beta chains below come from one sample, sequenced in a study of T cells in Graves' hyperthyroidism and ophthalmopathy. From RNA transcripts, TCR beta CDR3 regions were amplified. Initially, a first-round RT-PCR of the TCR CDR3 employed the HTBI primer set. TCRdb recomputed calls from the multiplex PCR reads with MiXCR, one row per CDR3 protein. The data hold approximately 640,000 distinct CDR3 sequences, with roughly a sixth observed a single time. Sequencing used blood. These TCRs come from a man aged 45-65 years with Graves' hyperthyroidism.

The rearrangement joins TRBV4-1 to TRBJ1-5; 7 bases fit TRBD1. The CDR3 is made up of 15 amino acids. Trimming removed 2 bases from V and 6 bases from J; junction bases left unmatched: 7. CDR1 is MGHRA, CDR2 YSYEKL, per germline. As DNA, the CDR3 is TGCGCCAGCAGCCAATACGACAGGGAGGGTCAGCCCCAGCATTTT. Protein sequence: CASSQYDREGQPQHF.

On this clonotype: This may be a read error, as it is one base from a much larger clone. V usage is TRBV18 and J usage is TRBJ2-1, with TRBD2 matching over 7 bases. The length of the CDR3 is 16 residues. J lost 2 bases, V lost 0 bases, and 4 bases had no gene match. Germline V gives CDR1 KGHSH, CDR2 LQKENI. The CDR3 protein is CASSPPGGVAYNEQFF. The CDR3 coding sequence is TGTGCCAGCTCACCACCGGGAGGGGTTGCCTACAATGAGCAGTTCTTC.

There are many counts of this clonotype. The V gene is TRBV13, the J gene TRBJ2-7, with TRBD1 as a possible D gene (6 bases). Germline loops: CDR1 PRHDT, CDR2 FYEKMQ (reference sequence). CDR3 size: 13 residues. The V and J ends lost 7 bases and 6 bases respectively, with 16 bases between them. This CDR3 is CASTTTGLAEQYF. In nucleotides, the CDR3 is TGTGCCAGCACCACAACAGGGCTCGCCGAGCAGTACTTC. The entire variable domain, with the rest obtained from reference TRBV13 and TRBJ2-7, is as follows: AAGVIQSPRHLIKEKRETATLKCYPIPRHDTVYWYQQGPGQDPQFLISFYEKMQSDKGSIPDRFSAQQFSDYHSELNMSSLELGDSALYFCASTTTGLAEQYFGPGTRLTVT.

The V gene is TRBV27, the J gene TRBJ2-2, with 11 positions matching TRBD1. The V segment lost 8 bases and the J segment 5 bases; nucleotides outside the gene matches: 4. The CDR3 contains 14 residues. The germline gives CDR1 MNHEY, CDR2 SMNVEV (reference sequence). The chain's CDR3 is CASGRDRGTGELFF. DNA of the CDR3: TGTGCCAGCGGCCGGGACAGGGGGACCGGGGAGCTGTTTTTT.

J is TRBJ2-1 and V is TRBV28, with TRBD1 as a possible D gene (5 bases). The CDR3 has 16 residues. V lost 1 base to trimming and J lost 1 base, with 11 bases between them. Germline loops: CDR1 MDHEN, CDR2 SYDVKM. The CDR3 bases are TGTGCCAGCAGTTTATACGGAACAGGTTCCTACAATGAGCAGTTCTTC. Translation gives CASSLYGTGSYNEQFF.

There are many counts of this clonotype. The genes are TRBV7-2 and TRBJ1-1; D unresolved. This CDR3 is built from 14 residues. Germline CDR1 reads SGHTA; CDR2 reads FQGNSA. V was cut by 5 bases and J by 5 bases, with 15 bases left in between. The CDR3 reads CASSTITPGTEAFF. CDR3 bases: TGTGCCAGCAGCACGATTACCCCGGGGACTGAAGCTTTCTTT. The full variable domain, its missing parts supplied by reference TRBV7-2 and TRBJ1-1, is GAGVSQSPSNKVTEKGKDVELRCDPISGHTALYWYRQSLGQGLEFLIYFQGNSAPDKSGLPSDRFSAERTGGSVSTLTIQRTQQEDSAVYLCASSTITPGTEAFFGQGTRLTVV.

At least ten counts were recorded for this clonotype. The genes are TRBV10-3 and TRBJ2-3; D gene ambiguous. CDR1 is ENHRY, CDR2 SYGVKD, per germline. V was trimmed by 2 bases and J by 2 bases, leaving 14 bases between them. The CDR3 is 16 amino acids. The CDR3 DNA sequence: TGTGCCATCAGTGAGAGGGTGAGCACCGCCACAGATACGCAGTATTTT. It translates to CAISERVSTATDTQYF.

A few counts support this clonotype. This chain connects TRBV19 to TRBJ1-5, with a tentative D call TRBD1 (5 bases). The CDR3 runs to 16 residues. V was shortened by 0 bases and J by 1 base, with 10 bases between the two germline ends. Germline CDR1 is LNHDA and CDR2 is SQIVND (reference sequence). CDR3 nucleotide sequence: TGTGCCAGTAGTATAGATCCAGGGCCGAGCAATCAGCCCCAGCATTTT. Translated: CASSIDPGPSNQPQHF.

There are many counts of this clonotype. The V and J genes are TRBV7-8 and TRBJ2-1; 8 positions agree with TRBD1. The CDR3 runs to 16 residues. Germline loops: CDR1 SGHVS, CDR2 FQNEAQ. Germline trimming cut 2 bases from V and 5 bases from J; bases unmatched to any gene: 8. The CDR3 region is CASSLRDRGTDNEQFF. The DNA of the CDR3 is TGTGCCAGCAGCTTACGCGACAGGGGAACTGACAATGAGCAGTTCTTC.

This clonotype was seen a handful of times. The chain combines TRBV29-1 with TRBJ2-3; 9 nucleotides agree with TRBD1. With 6 bases clipped from V and 3 bases from J, the junction kept 1 base outside the gene matches. Looked up from germline, CDR1 is SQVTM and CDR2 is ANQGSEA. The CDR3 contains 12 residues. The CDR3 sequence: CSVGQGTDTQYF. CDR3 DNA sequence: TGCAGCGTCGGACAGGGGACAGATACGCAGTATTTT.

V gene TRBV3-1 combines with J gene TRBJ2-1, with 8 positions matching TRBD2. J was trimmed by 5 bases and V by 0 bases; bases with no gene match: 3. The CDR3 contains 15 residues. Per germline, CDR1 LGHDT and CDR2 YNNKEL (reference sequence). CDR3 region: CASSQDRAGDNEQFF. The CDR3, as DNA: TGTGCCAGCAGCCAAGACCGAGCGGGAGACAATGAGCAGTTCTTC.

This clonotype was seen at least ten times. The chain couples TRBV27 to TRBJ2-1, with 13 bases fitting TRBD2. After removal of 4 bases from V and 5 bases from J, the junction contained 5 bases not matched to a gene. The CDR3 runs to 16 residues. CDR1 is MNHEY, CDR2 SMNVEV, per germline (reference sequence). The CDR3 sequence: CASSSGTSGINNEQFF. As DNA, the CDR3 is TGTGCCAGCAGTTCTGGGACTAGCGGGATCAACAATGAGCAGTTCTTC.

V is TRBV7-2 and J is TRBJ2-3; 7 positions agree with TRBD2. The germline gives CDR1 SGHTA, CDR2 FQGNSA. The CDR3 totals 15 residues. Unmatched junction bases numbered 7, after V lost 3 bases and J lost 4 bases. For the CDR3, the DNA is TGTGCCAGCAGCTTGGGCGGGAGAGGTTCAGATACGCAGTATTTT. Translated, it gives CASSLGGRGSDTQYF.

The table lists this clonotype with many counts. CDR3 region: CASMSSGRAIAYEQYF. CDR3 DNA sequence: TGTGCCAGCATGTCAAGCGGGAGGGCCATTGCCTACGAGCAGTACTTC. This rearrangement joins TRBV2 to TRBJ2-7; 10 bases align to TRBD2. V shed 7 bases and J 2 bases; nucleotides not matched to a gene: 11. CDR1 and CDR2 (germline): SNHLY, FYNNEI. This CDR3 is built from 16 residues. Looking up the rest from reference TRBV2 and TRBJ2-7 gives the full variable domain: EPEVTQTPSHQVTQMGQEVILRCVPISNHLYFYWYRQILGQKVEFLVSFYNNEISEKSEIFDDQFSVERPDGSNFTLKIRSTKLEDSAMYFCASMSSGRAIAYEQYFGPGTRLTVT.

V is TRBV20-1 and J is TRBJ1-3; tentatively, D is TRBD1 (6 bases). Germline lookup yields CDR1 DFQATT and CDR2 SNEGSKA (reference sequence). The CDR3 runs to 15 residues. V shed 6 bases and J shed 0 bases, with 15 bases lying between them. CDR3 residues: CSAETTGISGNTIYF. Here the CDR3 DNA reads TGCAGTGCAGAGACGACAGGCATCTCTGGAAACACCATATATTTT.

On this clonotype itself: This may be a read error, as it is one base from a much larger clone. This sequence joins TRBV2 and TRBJ2-5, with TRBD1 matching 8 bases. The germline gives CDR1 SNHLY, CDR2 FYNNEI. The CDR3 covers 16 residues. The CDR3 DNA reads as TGTGCCAGCAGGTCGACAGGGGTTTTATCCCAAGAGACCCAGTGCTTC. This encodes CASRSTGVLSQETQCF. Drawing the rest from reference TRBV2 and TRBJ2-5, the complete variable domain is EPEVTQTPSHQVTQMGQEVILRCVPISNHLYFYWYRQILGQKVEFLVSFYNNEISEKSEIFDDQFSVERPDGSNFTLKIRSTKLEDSAMYFCASRSTGVLSQETQCFGPGTRLLVL.

This clonotype was seen at least ten times. The chain couples TRBV3-1 to TRBJ2-7, with TRBD1 matching over 10 bases. CDR1 and CDR2 (germline): LGHDT, YNNKEL (reference sequence). The V and J ends lost 8 bases and 3 bases, in that order; junction bases with no gene match: 13. This CDR3 is 16 amino acids long. The CDR3 is CASSAPGQGNGYEQYF. The CDR3 nucleotides are TGTGCCAGCTCCGCGCCGGGACAGGGGAATGGCTACGAGCAGTACTTC.

This clonotype has more than one count but fewer than ten. The V gene is TRBV24-1, the J gene TRBJ1-5, with 8 bases identical to TRBD1. CDR1 is KGHDR and CDR2 is SFDVKD in the germline V gene. The CDR3 length is 16 residues. The junction had 5 bases not matched to a gene; V was cut back by 5 bases and J by 0 bases. The CDR3 DNA is TGTGCCACCAGTGGACAGGGGATGAATAGCAATCAGCCCCAGCATTTT. Its protein is CATSGQGMNSNQPQHF.

This clonotype appeared many times. J is TRBJ2-5 and V is TRBV7-6, with D uncertain. Trimming pared 1 base from V and 0 bases from J, leaving 6 bases between. The CDR3 length is 14 residues. Germline V gene lookup returns CDR1 SGHVS and CDR2 FNYEAQ. CDR3 sequence: CASSLGPDQETQYF. The CDR3 coding sequence is TGTGCCAGCAGCTTAGGCCCCGACCAAGAGACCCAGTACTTC.

The CDR3 loop is CASSYSGQGTIQPQHF. The CDR3 coding sequence is TGTGCCAGCAGTTACTCCGGACAGGGGACTATTCAGCCCCAGCATTTT. This chain connects TRBV6-2 or TRBV6-3 to TRBJ1-5; 9 nucleotides line up with TRBD1. This CDR3 spans 16 amino acids. Germline CDR1 and CDR2: MNHEY and SVGEGT. J lost 6 bases, V lost 0 bases, and 6 bases had no gene match.